These T cell receptor beta chains were read from a single sample in a study of cytomegalovirus exposure and HLA in healthy donors. Generated by immunoSEQ multiplex PCR, the TCRdb table keeps only in-frame clones and is missing some. Of some 94,000 clones listed, around 77% are singletons. The sample was PBMCs. These receptor sequences come from a man aged 40-49 years in good health and CMV-seronegative. Both conserved end residues are part of each CDR3. The order of the fields is V gene, J gene, clone size, CDR3 protein. Only part of the rows carry a size: once, few, many, or a class if the clone is expanded.

v_call: TRBV27
j_call: TRBJ2-5
clone_size: NA
cdr3_aa: CASSLRAQETQYF

v_call: TRBV19
j_call: TRBJ2-7
clone_size: NA
cdr3_aa: CASSIKGQGVFGEQYF

v_call: TRBV29-1
j_call: TRBJ1-1
clone_size: NA
cdr3_aa: CSVETPGTNTEAFF

v_call: TRBV5-1
j_call: TRBJ1-6
clone_size: NA
cdr3_aa: CASSWGQGQNSPLHF

v_call: TRBV18
j_call: TRBJ2-5
clone_size: NA
cdr3_aa: CASSPWTAREGTQYF

v_call: TRBV5-4
j_call: TRBJ2-3
clone_size: NA
cdr3_aa: CASSASGRRDTQYF

v_call: TRBV5-4
j_call: TRBJ1-4
clone_size: NA
cdr3_aa: CASSLGGDNEKLFF

v_call: TRBV28
j_call: TRBJ2-7
clone_size: NA
cdr3_aa: CASSLPGYKSEQYF

v_call: TRBV25-1
j_call: TRBJ1-2
clone_size: NA
cdr3_aa: CASSAGYGYTF

v_call: TRBV18
j_call: TRBJ2-2
clone_size: NA
cdr3_aa: CASSRRLAGDTGELFF

v_call: TRBV5-4
j_call: TRBJ2-1
clone_size: once
cdr3_aa: CASYGGDNEQFF

v_call: TRBV7-3
j_call: TRBJ2-3
clone_size: NA
cdr3_aa: CASRRTSGGRPDTQYF

v_call: TRBV18
j_call: TRBJ2-7
clone_size: NA
cdr3_aa: CASSPPRGGQGAYEQYF

v_call: TRBV2
j_call: TRBJ2-7
clone_size: NA
cdr3_aa: CASSLGRGTGEQYF

v_call: TRBV6-5
j_call: TRBJ2-3
clone_size: NA
cdr3_aa: CASIKEGTDTQYF

v_call: TRBV2
j_call: TRBJ2-7
clone_size: NA
cdr3_aa: CASRLERTGLSYEQYF

v_call: TRBV2
j_call: TRBJ2-3
clone_size: NA
cdr3_aa: CASKEDTDTQYF

v_call: TRBV2
j_call: TRBJ1-1
clone_size: few
cdr3_aa: CASSEATGMGNTEAFF

v_call: TRBV6-1
j_call: TRBJ2-5
clone_size: NA
cdr3_aa: CASSGAEQETQYF

v_call: TRBV7-9
j_call: TRBJ1-2
clone_size: NA
cdr3_aa: CASSRRPDSLGGYTF

v_call: TRBV30
j_call: TRBJ1-6
clone_size: NA
cdr3_aa: CAWSVRGGAVSPLHF

v_call: TRBV11-2
j_call: TRBJ2-7
clone_size: NA
cdr3_aa: CASSLDLAVHEQYF

v_call: TRBV5-6
j_call: TRBJ2-4
clone_size: NA
cdr3_aa: CASSPGTMKNIQYF

v_call: TRBV6-5
j_call: TRBJ2-3
clone_size: NA
cdr3_aa: CASSRGLSTDTQYF

v_call: TRBV7-2
j_call: TRBJ2-7
clone_size: NA
cdr3_aa: CASSLARQGYEQYF

v_call: TRBV27
j_call: TRBJ1-2
clone_size: NA
cdr3_aa: CASSLSTGNYGYTF

v_call: TRBV4-1
j_call: TRBJ2-1
clone_size: once
cdr3_aa: CASSHSPRNEQFF

v_call: TRBV6-1
j_call: TRBJ2-1
clone_size: few
cdr3_aa: CASSPPVSGGNEQFF

v_call: TRBV19
j_call: TRBJ1-2
clone_size: NA
cdr3_aa: CASSIRDRGEYGYTF

v_call: TRBV6-6
j_call: TRBJ2-4
clone_size: few
cdr3_aa: CASSQGYKNIQYF

v_call: TRBV25-1
j_call: TRBJ2-7
clone_size: NA
cdr3_aa: CASSGVADEQYF

v_call: TRBV28
j_call: TRBJ2-3
clone_size: NA
cdr3_aa: CASGTLHRGRTDTQYF

v_call: TRBV5-1
j_call: TRBJ2-7
clone_size: once
cdr3_aa: CASSLVGRDAEQYF

v_call: TRBV30
j_call: TRBJ2-7
clone_size: NA
cdr3_aa: CAWSLGAGGIYEQYF

v_call: TRBV4-1
j_call: TRBJ2-3
clone_size: NA
cdr3_aa: CASSLPTRPGQGRDTQYF

v_call: TRBV5-1
j_call: TRBJ2-1
clone_size: NA
cdr3_aa: CASSSRTPGLDNEQFF